This is a list of T cell receptor beta chains from one sample in a study of blood T cell repertoires in COVID-19. Here immunoSEQ multiplex PCR was the method, and the copy in TCRdb shows in-frame clones only, minus some. The repertoire holds more than 85,000 clones, with around 90% as singletons. Sequenced: peripheral blood. The origin of the receptors is a woman between 45 and 60 years old with COVID-19, enrolled during active disease. The CDR3 runs from the conserved cysteine through the conserved F or W. D genes are given only for firm matches. Expanded clones get a size class; other rows say once, few or many, or leave the size out.

size	J	D	V	DNA	CDR3
-	TRBJ2-6	TRBD1	TRBV11-3	TGTGCCAGCAGCTATCACCCGACAGGGACAGGGGCCAACGTCCTGACTTTC	CASSYHPTGTGANVLTF
-	TRBJ1-2	-	TRBV9	TGTGCCAGCAGCGTCAGGTGGGTGACAGGAACGTCGGGCTACACCTTC	CASSVRWVTGTSGYTF
once	TRBJ1-6	-	TRBV28	TGTGCCAGCAGTTCCCCGGGGCAGGGGCTCTATAATTCACCCCTCCACTTT	CASSSPGQGLYNSPLHF
-	TRBJ1-1	-	TRBV6-4	TGTGCCAGCAGTGACTCGTCGGGGAGGGACACTGAAGCTTTCTTT	CASSDSSGRDTEAFF
-	TRBJ1-5	-	TRBV5-8	TGTGCCAGCAGCTTGGACGGGGGAGGAAGTCAGCCCCAGCATTTT	CASSLDGGGSQPQHF
once	TRBJ2-1	TRBD1	TRBV5-1	TGCGCCAGCAGCCAGGGACAGGGGAGTGAGCAGTTCTTC	CASSQGQGSEQFF
few	TRBJ2-3	-	TRBV11-1	TGTGCCAGCAGTCTTGAGGAGCGGAGCACAGATACGCAGTATTTT	CASSLEERSTDTQYF
-	TRBJ2-3	-	TRBV25-1	TGTGCCAGCAGTGAAGGTGGCGGGTTTCAGGATACGCAGTATTTT	CASSEGGGFQDTQYF
-	TRBJ1-1	-	TRBV6-5	TGTGCCACAGAACGAAAAGAGGGATTCACTGAAGCTTTCTTT	CATERKEGFTEAFF
-	TRBJ2-1	-	TRBV5-6	TGTGCCAGCAGCTTGGACAGGTCCTTCGAGTTCTTC	CASSLDRSFEFF
-	TRBJ1-1	TRBD1	TRBV19	TGTGCCAGTAGTAGGCAGGGGGCAGTTATCGAAGCTTTCTTT	CASSRQGAVIEAFF
-	TRBJ2-3	TRBD2	TRBV2	TGTGCCAGCAGCACCGGGAGGGATACGCAGTATTTT	CASSTGRDTQYF
-	TRBJ1-1	TRBD1	TRBV7-2	TGTGCCAGCAACGACAGGGGGCTGGAAGCTTTCTTT	CASNDRGLEAFF
-	TRBJ2-7	TRBD2	TRBV11-2	TGTGCCAGCAGCCTAGCACTACCGGGACTAGCGGGAGGTGTGCAGCAGTACTTC	CASSLALPGLAGGVQQYF
-	TRBJ2-7	-	TRBV2	TGTGCCAGCAATGGGGGGTATCGAGACGAGCAGTACTTC	CASNGGYRDEQYF
-	TRBJ1-2	TRBD1	TRBV30	TGTGCCTGGGCAAAGACAGGGACCTATGGCTACACCTTC	CAWAKTGTYGYTF
-	TRBJ2-4	TRBD1	TRBV6-4	TGTGCCAGCAGTAAAACAACAGGGGGCAAAAACATTCAGTACTTC	CASSKTTGGKNIQYF
-	TRBJ2-3	TRBD1	TRBV4-3	TGCGCCAGCAGCCAAGCCCTCGTTGGACAGGGCATCACAGATACGCAGTATTTT	CASSQALVGQGITDTQYF
-	TRBJ1-1	-	TRBV7-2	TGTGCCAGCAGCTTCAAGGGACTAGGGGCTGAAGCTTTCTTT	CASSFKGLGAEAFF
few	TRBJ1-6	-	TRBV5-1	TGCGCCAGCAACTTCGGGGTGGACAATTCACCCCTCCACTTT	CASNFGVDNSPLHF
-	TRBJ1-2	-	TRBV6-1	TGTGCCAGCAGTGGCCCCAGCGATGGGGAGTATGGCTACACCTTC	CASSGPSDGEYGYTF
-	TRBJ1-5	-	TRBV6-5	TGTGCCAGCAGAGTACCGGGTCAGCCCCAGCATTTT	CASRVPGQPQHF
-	TRBJ1-4	-	TRBV7-2	TGTGCCAGCAGCTTAGGAGGAGGCTCCCCTGGAAAACTGTTTTTT	CASSLGGGSPGKLFF
-	TRBJ2-3	-	TRBV27	TGTGCCAGCACCCGCCCCGGTTTCACAGATACGCAGTATTTT	CASTRPGFTDTQYF
-	TRBJ1-4	-	TRBV18	TGTGCCAGCTCACAAACTGATGAAAAACTGTTTTTT	CASSQTDEKLFF
-	TRBJ1-5	TRBD1	TRBV6-5	TGTGCCAGCAGTTACAGACAGGGATATCAGCCCCAGCATTTT	CASSYRQGYQPQHF
-	TRBJ1-5	-	TRBV7-8	TGTGCCAGCAGCGCTGGGCTTAATCAGCCCCAGCATTTT	CASSAGLNQPQHF
-	TRBJ2-7	TRBD1	TRBV12-5	TGTGCTAGTGGTTTTGTTTTGGGACAGGGGGCGAACGAGCAGTACTTC	CASGFVLGQGANEQYF
-	TRBJ2-3	-	TRBV12-3/TRBV12-4	TGTGCCAGCAGCCCACAGACAGATACGCAGTATTTT	CASSPQTDTQYF
-	TRBJ1-2	-	TRBV19	TGTGCCAGTAGTATCTTCGCGGGGATAAACTATGGCTACACCTTC	CASSIFAGINYGYTF
-	TRBJ2-3	TRBD2	TRBV4-1	TGCGCCAGCAGCCGCGGGGGGGCGGTAGATACGCAGTATTTT	CASSRGGAVDTQYF
-	TRBJ1-1	-	TRBV11-2	TGTGCCAGCAGCGCAAGAAGGGGAGGGTCAACCGAAGCTTTCTTT	CASSARRGGSTEAFF
-	TRBJ1-2	-	TRBV5-1	TGCGCCAGCAGCTTGATGGGGCCAGGAGGCTACACCTTC	CASSLMGPGGYTF
-	TRBJ1-6	-	TRBV9	TGTGCCAGCAGCGTAGCTCGAGCAGGGAATTCACCCCTCCACTTT	CASSVARAGNSPLHF
-	TRBJ1-2	-	TRBV6-4	TGTGCCAGCAGTGATTTAGTATACTACACCTTC	CASSDLVYYTF
-	TRBJ2-5	-	TRBV6-5	TGTGCCAGCAGTTACGCGGACGGGGGAAAGACCCAGTACTTC	CASSYADGGKTQYF
-	TRBJ2-3	TRBD2	TRBV5-8	TGTGCCAGCAGCTTCAGGACTAGCGGGGGTAGCACAGATACGCAGTATTTT	CASSFRTSGGSTDTQYF
-	TRBJ2-2	-	TRBV29-1	TGCAGCCCCTATAGTCACTCGAACACCGGGGAGCTGTTTTTT	CSPYSHSNTGELFF
-	TRBJ1-1	-	TRBV19	TGTGCCAGTGGAGGGAATAGAGGAAACACTGAAGCTTTCTTT	CASGGNRGNTEAFF
-	TRBJ1-4	-	TRBV19	TGTGCCAGTAATGGGGCTTTTCAGGAAAAACTGTTTTTT	CASNGAFQEKLFF
-	TRBJ1-1	TRBD1	TRBV6-5	TGTGCCAGCAGTCCTTCGGACAGGTATGACACTGAAGCTTTCTTT	CASSPSDRYDTEAFF
-	TRBJ1-1	-	TRBV28	TGTGCCAGCAGTCCGCCCCGACCCACGGCGGCTGAAGCTTTCTTT	CASSPPRPTAAEAFF
-	TRBJ1-6	-	TRBV4-1	TGCGCCAGCAGTCAAGAAGCACTTCCACCCCTCCACTTT	CASSQEALPPLHF
-	TRBJ2-1	-	TRBV6-5	TGTGCCAGCTCCGTTGAACAGGGTTCCTACAATGAGCAGTTCTTC	CASSVEQGSYNEQFF
-	TRBJ1-1	-	TRBV12-3/TRBV12-4	TGTGCCAGCAGCTACGGGAACACTGAAGCTTTCTTT	CASSYGNTEAFF